This is a list of T cell receptor beta chains from one sample in a study of T cells after yellow fever vaccination. TCRdb reanalysed the 5' RACE reads using MiXCR and keeps one entry per CDR3 protein. The sample includes hundreds of thousands of distinct CDR3 sequences, about 19% seen only once; the top ten take roughly an eighth. The sequencing used PBMCs, collected 15 days after the yellow fever booster vaccination. These receptors were obtained from a man under 40 who received the YFV17D yellow fever vaccine. Both conserved end residues are part of each CDR3. The D gene is left open where the match is weak. Part of the rows lack a size; the others show once, few, many or a class for expanded clones.

j_call d_call v_call clone_size cdr3_nt cdr3_aa
TRBJ2-7 - TRBV5-1 few TGCGCCAGCAGCTTGGCCGGTGGCACATCCTACGAGCAGTACTTC CASSLAGGTSYEQYF
TRBJ2-7 TRBD1 TRBV12-3/TRBV12-4 - TGTGCCAGCAGTTTCGGGACAGGGGCAGACGAGCAGTACTTC CASSFGTGADEQYF
TRBJ1-1 TRBD1 TRBV12-3/TRBV12-4 few TGTGCCAGCAGGGCCGGGACAGGGTCGAGAACAGGTGAAGCTTTCTTT CASRAGTGSRTGEAFF
TRBJ2-1 - TRBV6-2/TRBV6-3 - TGTGCCAGCCAGGGGGCGGGAGTCTGGAATGAGCAGTTCTTC CASQGAGVWNEQFF
TRBJ2-3 - TRBV5-1 few TGCGCCAGCAGGGCGGCCAGCACAGATACGCAGTATTTT CASRAASTDTQYF
TRBJ1-6 - TRBV7-2 once TGTGCCAGCAGCTTGGCCACGTCACCCCTCCACTTT CASSLATSPLHF
TRBJ1-1 - TRBV9 - TGTGCCAGCAGCGTCAGAGGGGGGAGCACTGAAGCTTTCTTT CASSVRGGSTEAFF
TRBJ2-1 TRBD2 TRBV3-1 - TGTGCCAGCAGCCATGGACTAGCTGAGCAGTTCTTC CASSHGLAEQFF
TRBJ2-3 - TRBV4-3 few TGCGCCAGCAGCAAGGGCAGATTGGGAGATACGCAGTATTTT CASSKGRLGDTQYF
TRBJ2-5 - TRBV6-1 - TGTGCCAGCAATCCGGGACACGTCCCTTTAGAGACCCAGTACTTC CASNPGHVPLETQYF
TRBJ1-1 - TRBV7-2 - TGTGCCAGCAGCTCAAGGACGCTCGGGGACGCTTTCTTT CASSSRTLGDAFF
TRBJ2-2 - TRBV24-1 - TGTGCCACCTCTCTTGGTTCGACCGGGGAGCTGTTTTTT CATSLGSTGELFF
TRBJ2-3 - TRBV20-1 - TGCAGTGCTGCACATCCGGGCACAGATACGCAGTATTTT CSAAHPGTDTQYF
TRBJ2-6 - TRBV5-5 - TGTGCCAGCAGCTTGGTTAGCGGCTCTGGGGCCAACGTCCTGACTTTC CASSLVSGSGANVLTF
TRBJ2-7 TRBD1 TRBV6-5 - TGTGCCAGCAGTTACCGGGACAGAGCCTACGAGCAGTACTTC CASSYRDRAYEQYF
TRBJ2-5 - TRBV7-2 - TGTGCCAGCAGCTTGCGGACAGACCAGACCCAGTACTTC CASSLRTDQTQYF
TRBJ2-7 TRBD2 TRBV30 few TGTGCCTGGACTCTAGCGGGAGGGCCCTTTGACGAGCAGTACTTC CAWTLAGGPFDEQYF
TRBJ2-2 - TRBV28 - TGTGCCATCAGCCCTGGGCTCCTCTGCGGCACCGGGGAGCTGTTTTTT CAISPGLLCGTGELFF
TRBJ2-7 TRBD2 TRBV29-1 - TGCAGCGTTGGGACTAGCGGGAGAGAGTACTTC CSVGTSGREYF
TRBJ1-3 - TRBV19 - TGTGCCAGTATTAGAACGGGACTGGATAACACCATATATTTT CASIRTGLDNTIYF
TRBJ2-3 - TRBV5-1 few TGCGCCAGCAGCTTGGGTCGCCCAGGAGCAGATACGCAGTATTTT CASSLGRPGADTQYF
TRBJ2-2 TRBD1 TRBV5-1 many TGCGCCAGCAGCTTGGTGACAGGGATATCCGGGGAGCTGTTTTTT CASSLVTGISGELFF
TRBJ2-7 - TRBV6-2/TRBV6-3 few TGTGCCAGCAGTTATCGCGACTCGGGACCCGGGAACGAGCAGTACTTC CASSYRDSGPGNEQYF
TRBJ2-7 TRBD1 TRBV6-6 - TGTGCCAGCAGTCGACGGGGACAGGGGGCATCAGAGCAGTACTTC CASSRRGQGASEQYF
TRBJ1-1 - TRBV7-2 few TGTGCCAGCAGCTTAGGGGCTTACACTGAAGCTTTCTTT CASSLGAYTEAFF
TRBJ2-4 - TRBV20-1 few TGCAGTGCCAGACGGGGAAGCGAAAACATTCAGTACTTC CSARRGSENIQYF
TRBJ2-5 - TRBV7-2 - TGTGCCAGTGACAGCCAAGAGACCCAGTACTTC CASDSQETQYF
TRBJ2-7 - TRBV5-1 - TGCGCCAGCAGCTTGGCCGGACAACTGGGCGAGCAGTACTTC CASSLAGQLGEQYF